This T cell receptor beta chain was recovered during a study of PD-L1 blockade in urothelial cancer. Only in-frame clones appear in the TCRdb table, and some are missing; sequencing was by immunoSEQ multiplex PCR. This sample has about 43,000 clones, with 70% to 90% found just once. As to time point: pretreatment peripheral blood. Germline V gene lookup returns CDR1 SGHTA and CDR2 FQGNSA. The CDR3 consists of 17 residues. V shed 5 bases, J shed 5 bases, and the junction held 14 bases outside the gene matches. The sequenced sample was PBMCs, obtained around atezolizumab (anti-PD-L1) treatment. The V and J genes are TRBV7-2 and TRBJ2-3, with 9 bases aligning to TRBD2. The clonotype originates from a man in his 60s with urothelial cancer. The CDR3 loop reads CASSPRLTSGSRDTQYF. CDR3 DNA sequence: TGTGCCAGCAGCCCCCGTCTGACTAGCGGATCTAGAGATACGCAGTATTTT.